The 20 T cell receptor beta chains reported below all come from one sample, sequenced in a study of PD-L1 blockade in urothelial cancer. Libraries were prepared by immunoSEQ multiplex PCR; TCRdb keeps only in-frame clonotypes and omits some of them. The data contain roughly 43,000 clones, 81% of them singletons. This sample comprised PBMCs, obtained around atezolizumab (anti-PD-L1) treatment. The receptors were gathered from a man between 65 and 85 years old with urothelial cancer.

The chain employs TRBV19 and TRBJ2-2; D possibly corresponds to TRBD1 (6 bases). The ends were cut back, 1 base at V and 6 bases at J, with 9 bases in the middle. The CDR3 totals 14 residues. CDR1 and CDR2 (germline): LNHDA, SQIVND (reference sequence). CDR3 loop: CASSIVGGAGELFF. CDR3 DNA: TGTGCCAGTAGTATAGTTGGGGGCGCCGGGGAGCTGTTTTTT.

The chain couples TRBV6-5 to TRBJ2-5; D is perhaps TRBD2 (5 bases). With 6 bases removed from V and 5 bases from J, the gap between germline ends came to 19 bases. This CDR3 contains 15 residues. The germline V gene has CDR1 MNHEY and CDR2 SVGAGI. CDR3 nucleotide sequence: TGTGCCAGCAGGCGAGGCCCCGGGGAGCGGGAGACCCAGTACTTC. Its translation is CASRRGPGERETQYF.

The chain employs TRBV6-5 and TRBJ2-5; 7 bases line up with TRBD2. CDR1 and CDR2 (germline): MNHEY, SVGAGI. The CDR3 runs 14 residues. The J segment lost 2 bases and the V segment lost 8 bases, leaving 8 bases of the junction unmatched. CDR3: CASGRDGSQETQYF. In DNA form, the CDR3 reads TGTGCCAGCGGGAGGGACGGGAGTCAAGAGACCCAGTACTTC.

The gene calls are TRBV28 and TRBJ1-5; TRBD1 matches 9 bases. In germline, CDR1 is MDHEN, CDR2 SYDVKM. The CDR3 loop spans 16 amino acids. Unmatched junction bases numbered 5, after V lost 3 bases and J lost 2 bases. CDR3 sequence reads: CASSFVWTGGNQPQHF. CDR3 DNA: TGTGCCAGCAGTTTCGTCTGGACAGGGGGCAATCAGCCCCAGCATTTT.

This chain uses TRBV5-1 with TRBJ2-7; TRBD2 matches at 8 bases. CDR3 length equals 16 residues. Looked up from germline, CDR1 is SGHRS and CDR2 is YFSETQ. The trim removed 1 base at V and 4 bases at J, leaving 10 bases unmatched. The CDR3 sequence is CASSLYDSGTLYEQYF. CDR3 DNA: TGCGCCAGCAGCTTGTATGATAGCGGGACCCTTTACGAGCAGTACTTC.

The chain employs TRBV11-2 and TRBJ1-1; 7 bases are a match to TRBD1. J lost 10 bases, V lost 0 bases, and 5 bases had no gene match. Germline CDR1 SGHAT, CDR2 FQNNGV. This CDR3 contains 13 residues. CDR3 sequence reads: CASSLEPTGIAFF. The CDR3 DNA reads TGTGCCAGCAGCTTAGAGCCGACAGGGATAGCTTTCTTT.

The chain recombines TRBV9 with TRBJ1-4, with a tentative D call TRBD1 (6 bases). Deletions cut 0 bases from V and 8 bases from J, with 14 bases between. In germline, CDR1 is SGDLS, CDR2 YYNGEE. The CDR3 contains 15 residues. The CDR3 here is CASSVEGQIGEKLFF. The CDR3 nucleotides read TGTGCCAGCAGCGTAGAGGGACAAATCGGGGAAAAACTGTTTTTT. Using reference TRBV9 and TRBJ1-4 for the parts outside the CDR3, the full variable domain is DSGVTQTPKHLITATGQRVTLRCSPRSGDLSVYWYQQSLDQGLQFLIQYYNGEERAKGNILERFSAQQFPDLHSELNLSSLELGDSALYFCASSVEGQIGEKLFFGSGTQLSVL.

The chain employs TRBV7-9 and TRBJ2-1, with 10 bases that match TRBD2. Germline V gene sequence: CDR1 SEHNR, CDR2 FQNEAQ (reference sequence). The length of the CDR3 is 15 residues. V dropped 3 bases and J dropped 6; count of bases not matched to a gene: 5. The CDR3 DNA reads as TGTGCCAGCAGCTTGCGGACTAGCGGTCTCAATGAGCAGTTCTTC. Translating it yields CASSLRTSGLNEQFF. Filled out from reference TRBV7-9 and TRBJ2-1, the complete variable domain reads DTGVSQNPRHKITKRGQNVTFRCDPISEHNRLYWYRQTLGQGPEFLTYFQNEAQLEKSRLLSDRFSAERPKGSFSTLEIQRTEQGDSAMYLCASSLRTSGLNEQFFGPGTRLTVL.

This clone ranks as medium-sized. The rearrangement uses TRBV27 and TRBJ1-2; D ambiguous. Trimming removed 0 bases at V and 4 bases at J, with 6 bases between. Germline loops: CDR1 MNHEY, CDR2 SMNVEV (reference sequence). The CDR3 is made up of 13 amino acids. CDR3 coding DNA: TGTGCCAGCAGTTTATCGGCCTTCTATGGCTACACCTTC. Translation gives CASSLSAFYGYTF.

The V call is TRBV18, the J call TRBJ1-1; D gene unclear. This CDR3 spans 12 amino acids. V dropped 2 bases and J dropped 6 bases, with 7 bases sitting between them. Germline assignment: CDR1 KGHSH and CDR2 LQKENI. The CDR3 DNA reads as TGTGCCAGCTCACCAAGTTTAGCTGAAGCTTTCTTT. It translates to CASSPSLAEAFF.

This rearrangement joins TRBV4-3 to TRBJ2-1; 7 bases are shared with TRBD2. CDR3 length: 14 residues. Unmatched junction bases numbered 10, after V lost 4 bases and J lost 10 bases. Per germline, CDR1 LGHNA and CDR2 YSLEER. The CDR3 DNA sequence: TGCGCCAGCAGCCGCTCACCTAGCGGCGACGAGCAGTTCTTC. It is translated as CASSRSPSGDEQFF.

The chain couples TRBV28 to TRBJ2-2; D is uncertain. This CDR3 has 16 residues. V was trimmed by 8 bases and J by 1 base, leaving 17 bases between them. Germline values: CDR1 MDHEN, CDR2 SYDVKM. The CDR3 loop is CASVPLRQVNTGELFF. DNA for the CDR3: TGTGCCAGCGTTCCCCTAAGGCAGGTGAACACCGGGGAGCTGTTTTTT.

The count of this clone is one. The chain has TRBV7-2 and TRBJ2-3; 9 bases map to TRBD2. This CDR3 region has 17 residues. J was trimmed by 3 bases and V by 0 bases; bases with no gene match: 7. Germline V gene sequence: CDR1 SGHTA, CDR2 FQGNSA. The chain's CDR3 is CASSLAVAGVSTDTQYF. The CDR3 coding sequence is TGTGCCAGCAGCTTAGCGGTAGCGGGAGTTTCAACAGATACGCAGTATTTT.

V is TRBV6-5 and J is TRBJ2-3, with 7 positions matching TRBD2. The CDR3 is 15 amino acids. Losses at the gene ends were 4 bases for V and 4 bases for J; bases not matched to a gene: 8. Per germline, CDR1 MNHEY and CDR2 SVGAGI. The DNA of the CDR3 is TGTGCCAGCAGTTTCCTCGTCGGGGGGTCAGATACGCAGTATTTT. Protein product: CASSFLVGGSDTQYF.

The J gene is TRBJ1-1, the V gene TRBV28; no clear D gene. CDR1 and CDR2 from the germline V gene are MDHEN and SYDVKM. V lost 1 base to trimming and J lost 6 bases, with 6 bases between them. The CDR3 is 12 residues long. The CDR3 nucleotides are TGTGCCAGCAGTTTATTTGGCTCTGAAGCTTTCTTT. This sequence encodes CASSLFGSEAFF.

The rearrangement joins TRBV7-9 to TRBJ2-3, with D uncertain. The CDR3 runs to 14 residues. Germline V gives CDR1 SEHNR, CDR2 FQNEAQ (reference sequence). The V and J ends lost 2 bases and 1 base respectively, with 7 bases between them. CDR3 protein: CASSLSLGTDTQYF. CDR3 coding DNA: TGTGCCAGCAGCTTATCCCTAGGCACAGATACGCAGTATTTT.

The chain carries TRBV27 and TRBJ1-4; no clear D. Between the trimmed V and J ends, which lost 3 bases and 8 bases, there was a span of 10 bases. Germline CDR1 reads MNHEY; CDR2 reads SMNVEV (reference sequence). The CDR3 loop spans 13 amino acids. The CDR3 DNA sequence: TGTGCCAGCAGTTTCCACGGTCAAGAAAAACTGTTTTTT. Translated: CASSFHGQEKLFF.

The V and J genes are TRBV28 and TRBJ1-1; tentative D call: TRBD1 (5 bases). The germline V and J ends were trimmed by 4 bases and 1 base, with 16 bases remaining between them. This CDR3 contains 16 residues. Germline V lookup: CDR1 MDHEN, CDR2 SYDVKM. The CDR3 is CASSYDLRQRNTEAFF. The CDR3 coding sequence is TGTGCCAGCAGTTACGACTTGAGACAGAGGAACACTGAAGCTTTCTTT.

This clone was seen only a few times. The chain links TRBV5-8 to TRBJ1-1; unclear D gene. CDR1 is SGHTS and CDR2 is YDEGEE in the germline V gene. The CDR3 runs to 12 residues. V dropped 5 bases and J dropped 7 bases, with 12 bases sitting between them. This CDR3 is CASSSYMNEAFF. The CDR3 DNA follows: TGTGCCAGCAGTTCTTACATGAATGAAGCTTTCTTT.

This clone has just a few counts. CDR3 nucleotides: TGTGCCAGCTCACGACTAGCGGGAGGGCCGGCAGATACGCAGTATTTT. Its protein is CASSRLAGGPADTQYF. The chain is built from TRBV18 and TRBJ2-3, with 14 nucleotides matching TRBD2. V was clipped by 4 bases and J by 4 bases; unmatched bases: 4. CDR3 length equals 16 residues. Germline V gives CDR1 KGHSH, CDR2 LQKENI.